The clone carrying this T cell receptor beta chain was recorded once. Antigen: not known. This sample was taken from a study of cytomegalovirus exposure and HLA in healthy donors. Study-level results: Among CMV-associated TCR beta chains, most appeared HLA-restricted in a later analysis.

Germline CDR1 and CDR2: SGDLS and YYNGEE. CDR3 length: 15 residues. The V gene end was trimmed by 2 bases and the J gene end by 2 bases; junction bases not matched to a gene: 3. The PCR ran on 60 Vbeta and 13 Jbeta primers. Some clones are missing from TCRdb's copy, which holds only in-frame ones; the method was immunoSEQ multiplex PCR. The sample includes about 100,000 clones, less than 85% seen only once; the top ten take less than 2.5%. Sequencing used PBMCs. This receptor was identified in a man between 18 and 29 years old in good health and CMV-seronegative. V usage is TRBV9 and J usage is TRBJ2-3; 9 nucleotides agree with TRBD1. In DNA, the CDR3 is TGTGCCAGCAGCGTGACAGGGGGAAACACAGATACGCAGTATTTT. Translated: CASSVTGGNTDTQYF.